This T cell receptor (delta chain) derives from a study of gamma-delta T cells after stem cell transplantation (dated by TCRdb to about 2016). A remark on this clone: Its target antigen remains unknown. This DNA's translation differs at residue 5 from TCRdb's protein, which comes from a much larger clone; a read error is likely, and the protein shown is translated from the DNA.

Sequences GEAIGNYY (CDR1) and EKD (CDR2) are obtained from the germline V gene. V is clipped by 3 bases and J by 3 bases, and the sequence between their germline boundaries is 25 bases long. Reading from cysteine to phenylalanine, the CDR3 counts 18 amino acids. Only CDR3 DNA remains: 54 bases, in frame from the first base. The protocol used for the library was RT-PCR. Instrument used: Illumina MiSeq. TCRdb called clones afresh from the public reads with CATT; identical DNA rows were later merged. The table for this sample lists approximately 3,200 delta-chain clones; 4% to 6% of them were counted only once. Of the sample, approximately 35% is held by the ten largest clones.

The rearranged chain carries TRDV2 and TRDJ1; the D gene identity is not certain. This sequence originates from a human donor. It is not recorded whose cells these are; they may come from a transplant donor. The sample was gamma-delta T cells. The DNA sequence is TGTGCCTGTGACTCCGTAGCCCCAGCAAACCCAGGGGCCGATAAACTCATCTTT. The encoded protein is CACDSVAPANPGADKLIF.